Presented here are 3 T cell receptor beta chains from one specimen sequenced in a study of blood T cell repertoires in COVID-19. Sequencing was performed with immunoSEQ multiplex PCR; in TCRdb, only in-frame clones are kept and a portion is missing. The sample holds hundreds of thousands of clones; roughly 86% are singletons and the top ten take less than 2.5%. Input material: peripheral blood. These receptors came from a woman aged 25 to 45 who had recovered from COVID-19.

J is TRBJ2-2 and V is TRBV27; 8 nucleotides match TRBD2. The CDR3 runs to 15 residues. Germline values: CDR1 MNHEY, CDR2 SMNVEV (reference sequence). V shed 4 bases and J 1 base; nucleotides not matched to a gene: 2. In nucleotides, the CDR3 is TGTGCCAGCAGTTCGGGAGGGCTGAACACCGGGGAGCTGTTTTTT. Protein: CASSSGGLNTGELFF.

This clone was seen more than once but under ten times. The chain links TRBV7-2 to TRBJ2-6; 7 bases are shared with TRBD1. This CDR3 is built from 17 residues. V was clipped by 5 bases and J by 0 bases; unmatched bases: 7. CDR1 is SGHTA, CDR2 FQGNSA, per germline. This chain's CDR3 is CASSLRDRFSGANVLTF. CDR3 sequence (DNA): TGTGCCAGCAGCCTCCGGGACAGATTCTCTGGGGCCAACGTCCTGACTTTC.

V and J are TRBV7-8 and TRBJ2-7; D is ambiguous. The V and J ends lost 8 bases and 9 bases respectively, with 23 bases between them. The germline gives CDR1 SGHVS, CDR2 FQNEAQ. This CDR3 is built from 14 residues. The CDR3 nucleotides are TGTGCCAGCCTAAAAGATCCCGCGATGGGCGTGCAGTACTTC. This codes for CASLKDPAMGVQYF.